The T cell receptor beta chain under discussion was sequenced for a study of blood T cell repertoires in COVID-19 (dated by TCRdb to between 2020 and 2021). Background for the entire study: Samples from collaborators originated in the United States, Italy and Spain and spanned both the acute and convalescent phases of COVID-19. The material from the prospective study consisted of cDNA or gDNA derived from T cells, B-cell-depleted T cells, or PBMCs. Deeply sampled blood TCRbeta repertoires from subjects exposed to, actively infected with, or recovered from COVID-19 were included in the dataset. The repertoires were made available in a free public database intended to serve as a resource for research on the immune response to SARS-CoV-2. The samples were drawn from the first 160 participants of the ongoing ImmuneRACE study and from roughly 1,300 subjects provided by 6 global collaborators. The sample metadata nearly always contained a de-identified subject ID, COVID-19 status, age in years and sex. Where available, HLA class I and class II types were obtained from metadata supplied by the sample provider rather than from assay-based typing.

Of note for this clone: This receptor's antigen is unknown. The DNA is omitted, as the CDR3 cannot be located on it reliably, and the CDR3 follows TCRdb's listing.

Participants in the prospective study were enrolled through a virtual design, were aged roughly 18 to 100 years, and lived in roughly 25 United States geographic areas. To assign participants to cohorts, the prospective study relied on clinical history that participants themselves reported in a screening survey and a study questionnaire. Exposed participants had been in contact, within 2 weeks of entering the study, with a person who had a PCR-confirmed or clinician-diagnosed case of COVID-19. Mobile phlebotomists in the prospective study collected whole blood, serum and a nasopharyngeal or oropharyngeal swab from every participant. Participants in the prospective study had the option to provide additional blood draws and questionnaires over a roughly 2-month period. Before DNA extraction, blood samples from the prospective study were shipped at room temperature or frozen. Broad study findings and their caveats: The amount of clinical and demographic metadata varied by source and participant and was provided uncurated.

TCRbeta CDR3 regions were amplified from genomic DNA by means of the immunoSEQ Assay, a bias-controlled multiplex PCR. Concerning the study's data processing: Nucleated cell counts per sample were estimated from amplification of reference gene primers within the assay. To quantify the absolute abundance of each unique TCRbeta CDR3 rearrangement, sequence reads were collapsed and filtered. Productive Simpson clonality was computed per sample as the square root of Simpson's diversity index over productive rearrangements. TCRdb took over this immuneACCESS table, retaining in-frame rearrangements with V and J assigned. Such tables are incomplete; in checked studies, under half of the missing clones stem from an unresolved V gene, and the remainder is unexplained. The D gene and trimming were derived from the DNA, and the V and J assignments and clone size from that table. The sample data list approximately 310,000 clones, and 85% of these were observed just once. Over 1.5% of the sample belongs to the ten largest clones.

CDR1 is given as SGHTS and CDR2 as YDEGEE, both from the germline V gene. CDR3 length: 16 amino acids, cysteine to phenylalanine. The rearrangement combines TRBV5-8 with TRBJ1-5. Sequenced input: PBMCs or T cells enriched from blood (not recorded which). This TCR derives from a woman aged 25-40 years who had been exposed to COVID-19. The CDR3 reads CASSLPSGRGNQPQHF.